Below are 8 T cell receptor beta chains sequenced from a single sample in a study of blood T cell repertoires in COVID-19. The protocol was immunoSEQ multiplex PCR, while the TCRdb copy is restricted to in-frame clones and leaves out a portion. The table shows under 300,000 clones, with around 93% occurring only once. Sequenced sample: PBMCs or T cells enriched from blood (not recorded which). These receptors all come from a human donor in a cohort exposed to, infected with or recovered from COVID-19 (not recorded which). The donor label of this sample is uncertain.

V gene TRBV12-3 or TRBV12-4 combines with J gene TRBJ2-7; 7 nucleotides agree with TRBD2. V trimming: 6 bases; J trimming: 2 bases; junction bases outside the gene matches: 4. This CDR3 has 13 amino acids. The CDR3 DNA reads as TGTGCCAGCAGCCCAGCGGGGACCTACGAGCAGTACTTC. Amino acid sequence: CASSPAGTYEQYF.

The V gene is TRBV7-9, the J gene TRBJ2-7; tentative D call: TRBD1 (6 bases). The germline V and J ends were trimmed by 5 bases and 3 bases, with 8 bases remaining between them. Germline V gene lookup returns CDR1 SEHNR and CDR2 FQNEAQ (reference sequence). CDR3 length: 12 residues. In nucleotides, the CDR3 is TGTGCCAGCAGCCTGACAGGCTACGAGCAGTACTTC. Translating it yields CASSLTGYEQYF.

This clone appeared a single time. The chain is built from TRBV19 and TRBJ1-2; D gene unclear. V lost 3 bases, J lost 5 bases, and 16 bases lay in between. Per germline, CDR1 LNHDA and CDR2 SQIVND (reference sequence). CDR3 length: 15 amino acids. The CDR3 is CASSMGSPTNYGYTF. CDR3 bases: TGTGCCAGTAGTATGGGGAGCCCCACCAATTATGGCTACACCTTC. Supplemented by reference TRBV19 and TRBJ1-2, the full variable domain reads DGGITQSPKYLFRKEGQNVTLSCEQNLNHDAMYWYRQDPGQGLRLIYYSQIVNDFQKGDIAEGYSVSREKKESFPLTVTSAQKNPTAFYLCASSMGSPTNYGYTFGSGTRLTVV.

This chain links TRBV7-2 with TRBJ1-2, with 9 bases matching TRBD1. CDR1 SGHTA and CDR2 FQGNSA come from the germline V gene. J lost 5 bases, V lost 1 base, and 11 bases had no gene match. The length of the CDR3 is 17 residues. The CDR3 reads CASSLGMQGQGRYGYTF. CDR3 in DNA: TGTGCCAGCAGCTTAGGAATGCAAGGACAGGGGAGATATGGCTACACCTTC.

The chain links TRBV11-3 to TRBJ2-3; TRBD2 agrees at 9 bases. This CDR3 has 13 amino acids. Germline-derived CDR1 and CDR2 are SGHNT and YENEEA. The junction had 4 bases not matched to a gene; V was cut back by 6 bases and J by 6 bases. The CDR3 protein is CASRPAGGDTQYF. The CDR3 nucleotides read TGTGCCAGCAGGCCGGCGGGGGGGGATACGCAGTATTTT.

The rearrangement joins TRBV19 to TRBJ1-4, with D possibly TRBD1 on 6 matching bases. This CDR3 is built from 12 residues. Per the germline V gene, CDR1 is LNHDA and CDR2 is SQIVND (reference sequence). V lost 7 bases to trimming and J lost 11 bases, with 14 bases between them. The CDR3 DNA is TGTGCCAGTACCGCGGACAGAGGGAAACTGTTTTTT. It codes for CASTADRGKLFF.

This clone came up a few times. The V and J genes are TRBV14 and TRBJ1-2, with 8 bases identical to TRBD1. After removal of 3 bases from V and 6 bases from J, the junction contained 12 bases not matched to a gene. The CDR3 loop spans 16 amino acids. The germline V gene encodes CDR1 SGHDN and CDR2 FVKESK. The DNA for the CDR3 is TGTGCCAGCAGCCAGGGGACAGGCCCTCGGAGGGATGGCTACACCTTC. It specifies CASSQGTGPRRDGYTF.

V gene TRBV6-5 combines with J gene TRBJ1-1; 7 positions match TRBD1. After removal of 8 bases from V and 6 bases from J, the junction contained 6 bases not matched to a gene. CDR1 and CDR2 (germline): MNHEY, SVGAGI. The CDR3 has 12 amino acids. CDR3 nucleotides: TGTGCCAGCGTTGACAGGGTTGCTGAAGCTTTCTTT. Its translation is CASVDRVAEAFF.